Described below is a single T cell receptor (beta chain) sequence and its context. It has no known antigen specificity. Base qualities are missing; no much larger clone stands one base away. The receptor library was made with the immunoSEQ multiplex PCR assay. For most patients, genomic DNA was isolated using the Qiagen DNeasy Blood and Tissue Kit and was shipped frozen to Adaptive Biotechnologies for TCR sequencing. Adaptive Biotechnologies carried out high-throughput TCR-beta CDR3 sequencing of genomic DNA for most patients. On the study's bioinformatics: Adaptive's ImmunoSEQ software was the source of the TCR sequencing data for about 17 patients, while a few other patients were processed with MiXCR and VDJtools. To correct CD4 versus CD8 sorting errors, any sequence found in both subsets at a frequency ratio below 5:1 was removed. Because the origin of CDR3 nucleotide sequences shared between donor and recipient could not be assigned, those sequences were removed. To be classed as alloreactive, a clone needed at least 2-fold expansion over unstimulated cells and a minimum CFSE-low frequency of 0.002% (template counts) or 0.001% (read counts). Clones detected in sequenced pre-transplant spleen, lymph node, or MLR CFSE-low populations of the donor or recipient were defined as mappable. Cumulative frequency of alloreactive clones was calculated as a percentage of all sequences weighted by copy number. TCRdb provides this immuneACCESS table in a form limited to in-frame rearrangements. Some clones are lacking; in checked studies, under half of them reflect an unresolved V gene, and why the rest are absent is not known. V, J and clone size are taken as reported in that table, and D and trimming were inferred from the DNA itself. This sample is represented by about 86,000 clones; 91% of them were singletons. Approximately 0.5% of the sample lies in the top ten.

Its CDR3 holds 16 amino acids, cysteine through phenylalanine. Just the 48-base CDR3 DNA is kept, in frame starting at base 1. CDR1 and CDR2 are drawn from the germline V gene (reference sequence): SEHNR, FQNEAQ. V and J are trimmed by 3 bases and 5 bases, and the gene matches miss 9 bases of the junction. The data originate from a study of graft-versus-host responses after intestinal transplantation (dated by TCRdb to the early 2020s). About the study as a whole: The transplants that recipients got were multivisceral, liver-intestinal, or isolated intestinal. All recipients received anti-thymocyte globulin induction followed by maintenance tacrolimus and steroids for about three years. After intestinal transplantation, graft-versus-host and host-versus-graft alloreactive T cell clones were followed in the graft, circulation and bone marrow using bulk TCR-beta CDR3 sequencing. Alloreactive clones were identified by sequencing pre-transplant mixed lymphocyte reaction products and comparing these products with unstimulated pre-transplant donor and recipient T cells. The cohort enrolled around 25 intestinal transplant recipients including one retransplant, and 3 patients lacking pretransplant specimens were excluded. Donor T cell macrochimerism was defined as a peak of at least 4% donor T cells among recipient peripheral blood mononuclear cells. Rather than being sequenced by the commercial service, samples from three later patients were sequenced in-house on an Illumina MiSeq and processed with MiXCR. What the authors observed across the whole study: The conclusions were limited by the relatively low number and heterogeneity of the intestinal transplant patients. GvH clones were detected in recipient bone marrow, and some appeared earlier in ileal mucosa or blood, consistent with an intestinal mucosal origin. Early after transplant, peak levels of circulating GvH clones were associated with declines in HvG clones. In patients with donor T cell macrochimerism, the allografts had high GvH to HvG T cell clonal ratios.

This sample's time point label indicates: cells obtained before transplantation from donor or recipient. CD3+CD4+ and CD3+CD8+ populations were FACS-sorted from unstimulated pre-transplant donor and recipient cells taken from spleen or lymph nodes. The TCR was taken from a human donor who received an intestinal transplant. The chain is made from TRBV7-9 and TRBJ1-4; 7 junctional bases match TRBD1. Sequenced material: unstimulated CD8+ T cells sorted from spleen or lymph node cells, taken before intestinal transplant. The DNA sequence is TGTGCCAGCAGCTTCACGTCGACAGGGTCGAATGAAAAACTGTTTTTT. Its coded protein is CASSFTSTGSNEKLFF.